The sequence of this T cell receptor (beta chain) was determined in a study of shared clonotypes between healthy human individuals. HIV-negative, healthy adults without recent acute infections or vaccinations were the donors. CD4+ cells yielded CD45RA+ naive and CD45RA-negative memory subsets. Using immunoSEQ multiplex PCR, the repertoire was profiled, and TCRdb retains in-frame clones only, with some absent. The sample has 2 million to 2.5 million clones, under 95% seen once. Concerning this clone: No antigen is known for it.

Trimming shortened V by 5 bases and J by 5 bases, and 19 bases separated the two germline ends. Germline CDR1 LNHDA, CDR2 SQIVND (reference sequence). The CDR3 consists of 15 residues. Study outcomes and limitations: Of the naive CD4 clonotypes, approximately 5% were shared across a few donors.

The clonotype originates from a man younger than 30 in good health. Some clones in this sample may be carry-over from other donors' samples. The chain is built from TRBV19 and TRBJ2-7, with D perhaps assigned TRBD1 or TRBD2 (5 bases each). Sequencing used naive CD4+ T cells from PBMCs. Regarding subset: CD45RA+ positively selected. The CDR3 spells CASSDTGTAFHEQYF. The DNA of the CDR3 is TGTGCCAGTAGTGATACCGGGACGGCCTTCCACGAGCAGTACTTC. The full variable domain, rest sourced from reference TRBV19 and TRBJ2-7, is DGGITQSPKYLFRKEGQNVTLSCEQNLNHDAMYWYRQDPGQGLRLIYYSQIVNDFQKGDIAEGYSVSREKKESFPLTVTSAQKNPTAFYLCASSDTGTAFHEQYFGPGTRLTVT.